This T cell receptor (beta chain) was sequenced for a study of radiation and T cells in renal cell carcinoma. This clone occurred a few times. Its antigen is undetermined. Study observations and caveats: Compared with controls, irradiated tumors had more, larger dominant CDR3 motifs. Tumor samples were small regions of approximately 1 g.

Indicated treatment: 15 Gy SBRT to primary tumor, nephrectomy 4 weeks later. Nephrectomy followed 15 Gy stereotactic body radiation by 4 weeks. The method was immunoSEQ multiplex PCR; TCRdb's version includes in-frame clones alone and lacks a portion of them. Here the sample spans nearly 20,000 clones, about 60% being singletons. Germline V lookup: CDR1 MDHEN, CDR2 SYDVKM. Deletions cut 5 bases from V and 10 bases from J, with 12 bases between. CDR3 size: 13 residues. This material consisted of tumor tissue, taken from a patient whose treatment included radiotherapy and nephrectomy. The receptor's source is a woman in her 70s with renal cell carcinoma. This sequence joins TRBV28 and TRBJ1-6, with a possible D match to TRBD1 (6 bases). The CDR3 coding sequence is TGTGCCAGCAGTCAAACAGGGAGGTCACCCCTCCACTTT. As protein: CASSQTGRSPLHF.